These T cell receptor beta chains were read from a single sample in a study of blood T cell repertoires in COVID-19. Assay: immunoSEQ multiplex PCR; the TCRdb copy retains only in-frame clones and omits some. The data show hundreds of thousands of clones, with 80% to 90% seen just once and 2.4% held by the top ten. The source material was PBMCs or T cells enriched from blood (not recorded which). These TCRs come from a woman aged 18-29 years who had recovered from COVID-19. Both conserved end residues are part of each CDR3. The D gene is left open where the match is weak. Clone size is given for some rows only: seen once, a few or many times, or a class if the clone is expanded.

size	D	V	J	DNA	CDR3
once	.	TRBV11-1	TRBJ1-1	TGTGCCAGCAGCTTGGCCGTATATCTTGAAGCTTTCTTT	CASSLAVYLEAFF
.	TRBD1	TRBV9	TRBJ1-1	TGTGCCAGCAGCGTAGAAGGAGACAGGGGATTTGAAGCTTTCTTT	CASSVEGDRGFEAFF
.	TRBD2	TRBV19	TRBJ2-3	TGTGCCAGTAGTATAAGACTAGCGGGGGACCTTAGCACAGATACGCAGTATTTT	CASSIRLAGDLSTDTQYF
.	TRBD1	TRBV28	TRBJ1-2	TGTGCCAGCAGTGCGCCGGGACAGGTCTATGGCTACACCTTC	CASSAPGQVYGYTF
.	.	TRBV5-4	TRBJ2-5	TGTGCCAGCAGCTTGTACAGGGAACAAGAGACCCAGTACTTC	CASSLYREQETQYF
once	TRBD2	TRBV2	TRBJ2-7	TGTGCCAGCAGTGACGAGACTAGCGACGAGCAGTACTTC	CASSDETSDEQYF
.	.	TRBV5-1	TRBJ1-1	TGCGCCAGCAGCTTGGGACAGAGAGCTGAAGCTTTCTTT	CASSLGQRAEAFF
.	TRBD1	TRBV4-1	TRBJ1-2	TGCGCCAGCAGCCATGTGGGACAGAGGTTCCTAGGTGGCTACACCTTC	CASSHVGQRFLGGYTF
.	.	TRBV10-3	TRBJ2-3	TGTGCCATCAGTGAGTCGGGGCAAGTAGATACGCAGTATTTT	CAISESGQVDTQYF
.	.	TRBV6-5	TRBJ1-1	TGTGCCAGCAGTACACAGGGAGAGAACACTGAAGCTTTCTTT	CASSTQGENTEAFF
.	.	TRBV2	TRBJ1-2	TGTGCCTGTATAAGGCAGGATGGCTATGGCTACACCTTC	CACIRQDGYGYTF
.	TRBD1	TRBV12-3/TRBV12-4	TRBJ1-4	TGTGCCAGCAGTTTCTTGACAGGGACAAAACTGTTTTTT	CASSFLTGTKLFF
.	.	TRBV18	TRBJ2-2	TGTGCCAGCTCACCAGTGCAGGGGAGGAACACCGGGGAGCTGTTTTTT	CASSPVQGRNTGELFF
.	.	TRBV6-5	TRBJ1-3	TGTGCCAGCAGTAGACAGAGAAACACCATATATTTT	CASSRQRNTIYF
.	.	TRBV10-2	TRBJ2-1	TGCGCCAGCCGGCAGGGGGGCAATGAGCAGTTCTTC	CASRQGGNEQFF
few	.	TRBV4-2	TRBJ1-6	TGTGCCAGCAGCCAAGAAGCCGATTCACCCCTCCACTTT	CASSQEADSPLHF
once	TRBD1	TRBV6-5	TRBJ1-5	TGTGCCAGCAGTCTCCGGGACAGGGTTCAGCCCCAGCATTTT	CASSLRDRVQPQHF
.	.	TRBV6-5	TRBJ2-5	TGTGCCAGCAGCTCAACCGGCCGGCAGGAAGGGACCCAGTACTTC	CASSSTGRQEGTQYF
.	TRBD1	TRBV6-1	TRBJ1-2	TGTGCCAGCAGTGAAGACTTAGACAGGGGGGGATCCTATGGCTACACCTTC	CASSEDLDRGGSYGYTF
.	TRBD2	TRBV28	TRBJ2-3	TGTGCCAGCAGTCCTAGCGGGGGCTTCCCAGATACGCAGTATTTT	CASSPSGGFPDTQYF
.	TRBD2	TRBV5-1	TRBJ2-5	TGCGCCAGCAGCTTATATTTCGCGGGGGGGCCCCCAGAGACCCAGTACTTC	CASSLYFAGGPPETQYF
.	.	TRBV10-1	TRBJ2-5	TGCGCCAGCAGTGATCGAACAGGGAGTCAAGAGACCCAGTACTTC	CASSDRTGSQETQYF
.	.	TRBV20-1	TRBJ1-1	TGCAGTGCAGAGGGGAACACTGAAGCTTTCTTT	CSAEGNTEAFF
few	TRBD1	TRBV6-5	TRBJ2-7	TGTGCCAGCAGGAGAGAGGACAGGCCCTACGAGCAGTACTTC	CASRREDRPYEQYF
.	.	TRBV6-1	TRBJ1-5	TGTGCCAGCAGTGAACAGGGAGGGAATCAGCCCCAGCATTTT	CASSEQGGNQPQHF